The T cell receptor (beta chain) described here comes from a study of technical replicates of blood from several donors. There are 14 residues in the CDR3. Germline lookup yields CDR1 SGHRS and CDR2 YFSETQ. V lost 6 bases and J 6 bases, leaving 16 bases between the germline ends. Sequencing was performed with immunoSEQ multiplex PCR; in TCRdb, only in-frame clones are kept and a portion is missing. Found here are approximately 76,000 clones, 90% to 95% of them singletons; the top ten hold around 0.26%. Material: T cells isolated from PBMCs. The gene calls are TRBV5-1 and TRBJ2-1; the D gene is possibly TRBD2 (6 bases). The TCR sequence derives from a human donor in good health. The CDR3, as DNA: TGCGCCAGCACCTTTTCCGGGAGAGTCAATGAGCAGTTCTTC. Translation gives CASTFSGRVNEQFF.